This T cell receptor (beta chain) was sequenced in a study of beta chain features in type 1 diabetes. General study points: The study found moderately but significantly shorter TCRB CDR3s in all four CD4+ subsets of Type 1 diabetes patients. VDJ junctions from type 1 diabetes patients carried fewer insertions and larger deletions.

The table lists this clone with a few counts. Its target is unknown. The germline gives CDR1 MGHDK, CDR2 SYGVNS. The CDR3 contains 15 residues. V was pared by 6 bases and J by 0 bases, with 7 bases of the junction left unmatched. As every portion of the isolated RNA was reverse transcribed, the sequencing read expressed TCRB transcripts. Naive, central memory and regulatory T cell samples averaged around 3.8 million reads. Here immunoSEQ multiplex PCR was the method, and the copy in TCRdb shows in-frame clones only, minus some. The table shows about 150,000 clones, with under 13% occurring only once. J is TRBJ2-7 and V is TRBV25-1; 8 positions match TRBD2. This clonotype was sampled from a man aged 25-45 years with type 1 diabetes. The sample taken for sequencing was central memory CD4+ T cells from blood. The DNA for the CDR3 is TGTGCCAGCAGATCCGGCGGGAGGCACTCCTACGAGCAGTACTTC. Amino acids: CASRSGGRHSYEQYF.